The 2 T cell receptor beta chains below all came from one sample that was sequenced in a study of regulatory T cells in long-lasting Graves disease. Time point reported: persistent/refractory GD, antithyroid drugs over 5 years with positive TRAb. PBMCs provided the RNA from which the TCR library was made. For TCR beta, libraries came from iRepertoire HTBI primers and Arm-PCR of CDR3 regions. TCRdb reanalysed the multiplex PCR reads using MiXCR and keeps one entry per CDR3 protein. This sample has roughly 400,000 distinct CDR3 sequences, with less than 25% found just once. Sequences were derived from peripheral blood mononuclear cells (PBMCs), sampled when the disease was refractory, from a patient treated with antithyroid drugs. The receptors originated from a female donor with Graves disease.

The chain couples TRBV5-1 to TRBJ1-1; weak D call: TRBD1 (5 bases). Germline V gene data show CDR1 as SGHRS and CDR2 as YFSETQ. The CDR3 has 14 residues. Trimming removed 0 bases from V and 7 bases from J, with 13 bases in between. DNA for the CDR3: TGCGCCAGCAGCTTGGGACAGAAAGCCAGTGAAGCTTTCTTT. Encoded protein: CASSLGQKASEAFF.

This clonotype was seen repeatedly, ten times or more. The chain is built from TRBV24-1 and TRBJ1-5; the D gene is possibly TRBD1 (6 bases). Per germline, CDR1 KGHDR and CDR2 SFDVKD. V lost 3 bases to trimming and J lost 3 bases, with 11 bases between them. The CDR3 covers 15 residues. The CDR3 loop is CATSDPRGSNQPQHF. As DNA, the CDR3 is TGTGCCACCAGTGATCCCAGGGGATCCAATCAGCCCCAGCATTTT.